One and the same sample provided the 21 T cell receptor beta chains below, sequenced in a study of beta chain features in type 1 diabetes. cDNA synthesis used the whole RNA isolate, giving expressed TCRB sequences. Assay: immunoSEQ multiplex PCR; the TCRdb copy retains only in-frame clones and omits some. The sample lists a few hundred thousand clones, about 15% occurring once. Input material: naive CD4+ T cells from blood. These receptors originate from a woman aged 18-29 years in good health.

The gene calls are TRBV2 and TRBJ2-1; 10 bases map to TRBD2. J lost 3 bases, V lost 7 bases, and 6 bases had no gene match. Germline loops: CDR1 SNHLY, CDR2 FYNNEI. The CDR3 length is 15 residues. The CDR3 reads CASNSRTSGYNEQFF. CDR3 nucleotide sequence: TGTGCCAGCAATAGCCGGACTAGCGGCTACAATGAGCAGTTCTTC.

The rearrangement joins TRBV29-1 to TRBJ2-1; 11 bases align to TRBD2. CDR3 length: 12 residues. Germline V gene data show CDR1 as SQVTM and CDR2 as ANQGSEA. Germline trimming cut 7 bases from V and 13 bases from J; bases unmatched to any gene: 9. As DNA, the CDR3 is TGCAGCGCGGCAACTAGCGGGAGATTACAGTTCTTC. It is translated as CSAATSGRLQFF.

The V call is TRBV10-3, the J call TRBJ2-7; possibly TRBD1 for D (7 bases). There are 15 residues in the CDR3. Germline V gives CDR1 ENHRY, CDR2 SYGVKD. Between the trimmed V and J ends, which lost 0 bases and 7 bases, there was a span of 16 bases. CDR3 in DNA: TGTGCCATCAGTGAGTCGTGGAGGGGGCGTGGGGAGCAGTACTTC. Translation: CAISESWRGRGEQYF.

The rearrangement joins TRBV27 to TRBJ1-5; D remains ambiguous. This CDR3 region has 12 residues. Germline CDR1 and CDR2: MNHEY and SMNVEV (reference sequence). V shed 5 bases and J shed 8 bases, with 10 bases lying between them. The CDR3 protein is CASSQRGEPQHF. In DNA form, the CDR3 reads TGTGCCAGCAGTCAGCGGGGAGAGCCCCAGCATTTT.

This clone was seen a few times. The V gene is TRBV10-3, the J gene TRBJ1-1; the D is unclear. V shed 8 bases and J shed 1 base, with 14 bases lying between them. The CDR3 contains 14 residues. The germline CDR1 and CDR2 sequences are ENHRY and SYGVKD. The CDR3 DNA follows: TGTGCCATCCGCCGGGAGAGTACGAACACTGAAGCTTTCTTT. Translating it yields CAIRRESTNTEAFF.

This clone was found a few times. V usage is TRBV4-3 and J usage is TRBJ2-2; 8 bases agree with TRBD1. The CDR3 totals 17 residues. Unmatched junction bases numbered 6, after V lost 0 bases and J lost 3 bases. Germline V CDR1 and CDR2: LGHNA, YSLEER. In DNA, the CDR3 is TGCGCCAGCAGCCAAGAGGGACAGGTACAGGACACCGGGGAGCTGTTTTTT. As protein: CASSQEGQVQDTGELFF.

The rearrangement uses TRBV25-1 and TRBJ2-7; 7 bases are shared with TRBD1. V was pared by 4 bases and J by 3 bases, with 6 bases of the junction left unmatched. The CDR3 length is 14 residues. Germline loops: CDR1 MGHDK, CDR2 SYGVNS. The CDR3 nucleotides are TGTGCCAGCAGTGGGCCGACAGGGATCTACGAGCAGTACTTC. Its translation: CASSGPTGIYEQYF.

The gene calls are TRBV30 and TRBJ2-1; 12 nucleotides match TRBD2. The germline V gene has CDR1 GTSNPN and CDR2 SVGIG (reference sequence). This CDR3 contains 15 residues. The ends lost 3 bases at V and 7 bases at J; junction bases unmatched: 7. CDR3 region: CAWRRTSGIINEQFF. As DNA, the CDR3 is TGTGCCTGGAGGCGGACTAGCGGGATTATAAATGAGCAGTTCTTC. The variable domain in full, completed from reference TRBV30 and TRBJ2-1, reads SQTIHQWPATLVQPVGSPLSLECTVEGTSNPNLYWYRQAAGRGLQLLFYSVGIGQISSEVPQNLSASRPQDRQFILSSKKLLLSDSGFYLCAWRRTSGIINEQFFGPGTRLTVL.

This clone was recorded a few times. J is TRBJ1-3 and V is TRBV18, with D uncertain. The CDR3 loop spans 12 amino acids. Trimming shortened V by 3 bases and J by 6 bases, and 6 bases separated the two germline ends. Germline-derived CDR1 and CDR2 are KGHSH and LQKENI. Here the CDR3 DNA reads TGTGCCAGCTCACCCGCGTCAAACACCATATATTTT. It is translated as CASSPASNTIYF.

This clone was recorded a few times. V and J are TRBV4-1 and TRBJ2-7, with 7 bases aligning to TRBD1. The CDR3 has 15 amino acids. J was trimmed by 3 bases and V by 3 bases; bases with no gene match: 8. In germline, CDR1 is MGHRA, CDR2 YSYEKL. CDR3 nucleotides: TGCGCCAGCAGCCATACCGGGACAGTCATCTACGAGCAGTACTTC. Its protein is CASSHTGTVIYEQYF.

The chain carries TRBV7-9 and TRBJ2-3, with 10 positions matching TRBD1. The CDR3 consists of 15 residues. Germline-derived CDR1 and CDR2 are SEHNR and FQNEAQ (reference sequence). The ends lost 4 bases at V and 4 bases at J; junction bases unmatched: 5. CDR3 loop: CASSSGTGAADTQYF. Written as DNA, the CDR3 is TGTGCCAGCAGCTCCGGGACAGGGGCAGCAGATACGCAGTATTTT.

The chain joins TRBV6-5 to TRBJ2-3; no clear D gene. CDR3 length: 15 residues. The V gene lost 4 bases and the J gene lost 0 bases, with 11 bases spanning the gap. Germline V gives CDR1 MNHEY, CDR2 SVGAGI. CDR3 amino acids: CASSFFSYSTDTQYF. The CDR3 DNA is TGTGCCAGCAGTTTCTTCAGTTATAGCACAGATACGCAGTATTTT.

This rearrangement joins TRBV5-1 to TRBJ1-2; TRBD1 aligns across 8 bases. The CDR3 is made up of 14 amino acids. Germline V gene data show CDR1 as SGHRS and CDR2 as YFSETQ. V shed 3 bases and J 7 bases; nucleotides not matched to a gene: 8. CDR3 sequence reads: CASSSSGGAGGYTF. The DNA for the CDR3 is TGCGCCAGCAGCTCTTCAGGGGGCGCCGGTGGCTACACCTTC.

A few counts support this clone. Additional DNA sequences in this sample encode the identical CDR3. The chain links TRBV9 to TRBJ2-7; D might be TRBD1 (6 bases). The CDR3 is 13 amino acids. The germline V gene has CDR1 SGDLS and CDR2 YYNGEE. The ends were cut back, 0 bases at V and 6 bases at J, with 10 bases in the middle. The CDR3 DNA reads TGTGCCAGCAGCGTAGACAGAGGGGGCGAGCAGTACTTC. It yields the protein CASSVDRGGEQYF. Full variable domain (remainder filled in from reference TRBV9 and TRBJ2-7): DSGVTQTPKHLITATGQRVTLRCSPRSGDLSVYWYQQSLDQGLQFLIQYYNGEERAKGNILERFSAQQFPDLHSELNLSSLELGDSALYFCASSVDRGGEQYFGPGTRLTVT.

A few counts support this clone. The V and J genes are TRBV2 and TRBJ1-5, with D possibly matching TRBD1 (5 bases). Germline-derived CDR1 and CDR2 are SNHLY and FYNNEI. The V gene lost 0 bases and the J gene lost 3 bases, with 9 bases spanning the gap. The CDR3 length is 15 residues. The CDR3 DNA follows: TGTGCCAGCAGTGAAGCACGACAGACCAATCAGCCCCAGCATTTT. It is translated as CASSEARQTNQPQHF.

This clone was counted a few times. This chain uses TRBV5-1 with TRBJ2-7, with 8 bases lining up with TRBD1. The CDR3 has 15 amino acids. Germline assignment: CDR1 SGHRS and CDR2 YFSETQ. V lost 4 bases and J lost 3; bases outside the gene matches: 9. This chain's CDR3 is CASSPRGQGGYEQYF. The CDR3 nucleotides are TGCGCCAGCAGCCCCAGGGGGCAGGGGGGCTACGAGCAGTACTTC. The full variable domain, its missing parts supplied by reference TRBV5-1 and TRBJ2-7, is KAGVTQTPRYLIKTRGQQVTLSCSPISGHRSVSWYQQTPGQGLQFLFEYFSETQRNKGNFPGRFSGRQFSNSRSEMNVSTLELGDSALYLCASSPRGQGGYEQYFGPGTRLTVT.

About this clone: Additional DNA sequences in this sample encode the identical CDR3. The genes are TRBV30 and TRBJ2-5, with D uncertain. The CDR3 has 11 amino acids. The ends were cut back, 3 bases at V and 4 bases at J, with 6 bases in the middle. Germline lookup yields CDR1 GTSNPN and CDR2 SVGIG (reference sequence). The DNA of the CDR3 is TGTGCCTGGAGCGCGCTAGAGACCCAGTACTTC. Translating gives CAWSALETQYF.

The chain combines TRBV28 with TRBJ2-1; the match to TRBD2 covers 8 bases. Trimming took 4 bases from V and 4 from J; bases not matched to a gene: 9. CDR3 length: 16 residues. Germline lookup yields CDR1 MDHEN and CDR2 SYDVKM. In nucleotides, the CDR3 is TGTGCCAGCAGTTCCGGGACTAGGGGGGGATACAATGAGCAGTTCTTC. Translated: CASSSGTRGGYNEQFF.

V and J are TRBV7-8 and TRBJ1-2; D perhaps matches TRBD1 (6 bases). V lost 4 bases to trimming and J lost 7 bases, with 13 bases between them. The length of the CDR3 is 13 residues. CDR1 SGHVS and CDR2 FQNEAQ come from the germline V gene. The CDR3 region is CASSSLTGFGYTF. The CDR3 nucleotides are TGTGCCAGCAGCTCCCTGACAGGCTTTGGCTACACCTTC.

This clone was observed a handful of times. Other DNA variants within this sample encode the same CDR3. The DNA for the CDR3 is TGTGCCAGTAGTCGACAGGGCAATCAGCCCCAGCATTTT. It yields the protein CASSRQGNQPQHF. The V call is TRBV19, the J call TRBJ1-5; D might be TRBD1 (6 bases). V was trimmed by 5 bases and J by 2 bases, leaving 7 bases between them. The CDR3 consists of 13 residues. The V gene's germline CDR1 is LNHDA and CDR2 SQIVND (reference sequence).

The chain uses TRBV28 and TRBJ2-1; weak D call: TRBD1 (6 bases). The CDR3 covers 15 residues. CDR1 and CDR2 from the germline V gene are MDHEN and SYDVKM. The V gene lost 5 bases and the J gene lost 7 bases, with 18 bases spanning the gap. CDR3 bases: TGTGCCAGCAGTCCCTGGGGGCAGGGGCGGAATGAGCAGTTCTTC. Amino acids: CASSPWGQGRNEQFF.